Presented here are 30 T cell receptor beta chains from one specimen sequenced in a study of cytomegalovirus exposure and HLA in healthy donors. Here immunoSEQ multiplex PCR was the method, and the copy in TCRdb shows in-frame clones only, minus some. The sample shows some 240,000 clones, approximately 86% of them seen only once. Material for sequencing was PBMCs. The source of these receptors is a woman in her twenties or thirties in good health and CMV-seropositive.

The chain recombines TRBV9 with TRBJ2-3; TRBD2 is a possible D gene (5 bases). This CDR3 has 17 amino acids. CDR1 and CDR2 (germline): SGDLS, YYNGEE. Trimming cost V 2 bases and J 0 bases, with 16 bases left between them. The CDR3 loop reads CASSVIGGVSSTDTQYF. DNA for the CDR3: TGTGCCAGCAGCGTCATAGGAGGCGTATCTAGCACAGATACGCAGTATTTT.

The chain combines TRBV30 with TRBJ2-7, with D maybe TRBD1 (6 bases). This CDR3 comprises 15 residues. Germline V gene lookup returns CDR1 GTSNPN and CDR2 SVGIG (reference sequence). V shed 4 bases and J shed 5 bases, with 21 bases lying between them. The CDR3 sequence is CAWNRMGQTGNEQYF. The CDR3 nucleotides are TGTGCCTGGAATCGGATGGGACAAACAGGCAACGAGCAGTACTTC.

The chain has TRBV19 and TRBJ1-2; 7 bases are shared with TRBD1. CDR3 length: 15 residues. Trimming cost V 4 bases and J 4 bases; bases outside gene matches: 9. Per the germline V gene, CDR1 is LNHDA and CDR2 is SQIVND (reference sequence). In DNA, the CDR3 is TGTGCCAGTAGTACGATAGACAGGGAGAGCTATGGCTACACCTTC. This translates into CASSTIDRESYGYTF.

The rearrangement uses TRBV19 and TRBJ1-1; D is unclear. Germline V gives CDR1 LNHDA, CDR2 SQIVND (reference sequence). V was pared by 4 bases and J by 0 bases, with 9 bases between. The CDR3 is made up of 14 amino acids. The CDR3 nucleotides read TGTGCCAGTAGTAACAGATCACTGAACACTGAAGCTTTCTTT. Protein: CASSNRSLNTEAFF.

This clone was picked up a small number of times. The CDR3: CASSQGGLANSYNEQFF. The CDR3 nucleotides are TGTGCCAGCAGCCAAGGGGGACTAGCGAACTCCTACAATGAGCAGTTCTTC. The chain couples TRBV14 to TRBJ2-1; TRBD2 matches at 10 bases. V gave up 1 base and J gave up 0 bases; unmatched junction bases: 3. Germline V lookup: CDR1 SGHDN, CDR2 FVKESK. This CDR3 is built from 17 residues.

The chain uses TRBV5-1 and TRBJ2-1; 7 bases match TRBD1. The germline V gene encodes CDR1 SGHRS and CDR2 YFSETQ. V shed 2 bases and J 0 bases; nucleotides not matched to a gene: 2. The CDR3 length is 15 residues. The CDR3: CASSLGQVSYNEQFF. The CDR3 coding sequence is TGCGCCAGCAGCTTAGGACAGGTCTCCTACAATGAGCAGTTCTTC.

This rearrangement joins TRBV18 to TRBJ2-7, with D unresolved. V was trimmed by 2 bases and J by 4 bases, leaving 18 bases between them. Germline V lookup: CDR1 KGHSH, CDR2 LQKENI. The CDR3 covers 16 residues. The CDR3 is CASSPSAAPSIYEQYF. The CDR3 coding sequence is TGTGCCAGCTCACCAAGCGCCGCCCCCTCAATATACGAGCAGTACTTC.

The rearrangement links TRBV27 to TRBJ1-2; D is perhaps TRBD1 (6 bases). This CDR3 has 16 amino acids. The V end lost 6 bases, the J end lost 4 bases, and 21 bases lay between the germline ends. Germline V CDR1 and CDR2: MNHEY, SMNVEV (reference sequence). The CDR3 region is CASSTTISDSVYGYTF. CDR3 DNA sequence: TGTGCCAGCAGCACAACAATTTCGGACAGCGTCTATGGCTACACCTTC.

This sequence joins TRBV9 and TRBJ1-6; weak D call: TRBD1 (6 bases). The germline CDR1 and CDR2 sequences are SGDLS and YYNGEE. The CDR3 sequence is 15 residues long. V was shortened by 4 bases and J by 10 bases, with 18 bases between the two germline ends. CDR3 bases: TGTGCCAGCAGCATTGAACAGGGTGGTTCGTCACCCCTCCACTTT. It yields the protein CASSIEQGGSSPLHF.

The gene calls are TRBV29-1 and TRBJ1-5, with TRBD1 as a possible D gene (6 bases). The V gene lost 7 bases and the J gene lost 3 bases, with 13 bases spanning the gap. In germline, CDR1 is SQVTM, CDR2 ANQGSEA. The CDR3 consists of 13 residues. The CDR3 coding sequence is TGCAGCGCCCGGGCAGGGGACAATCAGCCCCAGCATTTT. Translating it yields CSARAGDNQPQHF.

A remark on this clone: This same CDR3 is encoded by further DNA sequences in the sample. The chain carries TRBV4-1 and TRBJ2-7, with 8 bases fitting TRBD2. CDR1 is MGHRA, CDR2 YSYEKL, per germline. V was pared by 4 bases and J by 2 bases, with 7 bases of the junction left unmatched. CDR3 length: 15 amino acids. The CDR3: CASSPTSGSTYEQYF. The CDR3 DNA follows: TGCGCCAGCAGCCCCACTAGCGGATCTACCTACGAGCAGTACTTC.

CDR3 coding DNA: TGTGCCAGCAGTTACCCGCCCACAGGGGGCGGAGAGACCCAGTACTTC. It is translated as CASSYPPTGGGETQYF. The rearrangement joins TRBV6-6 to TRBJ2-5; 9 bases are a match to TRBD1. CDR1 is MNHNY, CDR2 SVGAGI, per germline (reference sequence). V lost 2 bases, J lost 4 bases, and 8 bases stayed unmatched. The CDR3 sequence is 16 residues long.

The CDR3 nucleotides read TGCGCCAGCAGCTTGGAAGCGGTGAACACAGATACGCAGTATTTT. Its translation: CASSLEAVNTDTQYF. The chain combines TRBV5-1 with TRBJ2-3; weak D call: TRBD2 (5 bases). V was cut by 0 bases and J by 2 bases, with 10 bases left in between. The CDR3 contains 15 residues. Germline V gene data show CDR1 as SGHRS and CDR2 as YFSETQ.

The chain links TRBV20-1 to TRBJ2-5; TRBD1 matches 8 bases. Germline CDR1 is DFQATT and CDR2 is SNEGSKA (reference sequence). The CDR3 runs 11 residues. The CDR3 DNA is TGCGGATGGACAGGGAGAGAGACCCAGTACTTC. Its protein is CGWTGRETQYF.

Turning to this clone: Compared with germline, one end of the junction differs, possibly owing to a read error. The V and J genes are TRBV29-1 and TRBJ2-7; 9 bases agree with TRBD1. CDR1 SQVTM and CDR2 ANQGSEA come from the germline V gene. The CDR3 length is 12 residues. CDR3: CSVGTGESFQDF. The DNA of the CDR3 is TGCAGCGTTGGGACAGGGGAGTCGTTTCAGGACTTC.

The chain uses TRBV7-3 and TRBJ2-3; 7 positions match TRBD1. This CDR3 spans 14 amino acids. J gave up 2 bases and V 4 bases, and 3 bases lay outside the gene matches. The germline V gene has CDR1 SGHTA and CDR2 FQGTGA. CDR3 in amino acids: CASSSQGVTDTQYF. CDR3 nucleotides: TGTGCCAGCAGCTCCCAGGGGGTCACAGATACGCAGTATTTT.

The genes are TRBV27 and TRBJ2-7, with 12 bases lining up with TRBD2. This CDR3 contains 13 residues. V was pared by 10 bases and J by 5 bases, with 6 bases of the junction left unmatched. From germline, CDR1 is MNHEY and CDR2 SMNVEV (reference sequence). CDR3 nucleotides: TGTGCCAAGAAGACTAGCGGGAGCCACGAGCAGTACTTC. Translated, it gives CAKKTSGSHEQYF.

The V and J genes are TRBV29-1 and TRBJ2-1; 8 bases match TRBD1. The CDR3 covers 14 residues. The junction had 8 bases not matched to a gene; V was cut back by 6 bases and J by 4 bases. Germline assignment: CDR1 SQVTM and CDR2 ANQGSEA. In nucleotides, the CDR3 is TGCAGCGTGACCAGAGACAGGGGATACAATGAGCAGTTCTTC. Translating gives CSVTRDRGYNEQFF.

This chain links TRBV6-6 with TRBJ2-2; possible D gene TRBD2, 6 bases. The CDR3 sequence is 14 residues long. The V end lost 5 bases, the J end lost 9 bases, and 16 bases lay between the germline ends. Germline V CDR1 and CDR2: MNHNY, SVGAGI (reference sequence). This CDR3 is CASSPGLPFRELFF. In DNA form, the CDR3 reads TGTGCCAGCAGTCCGGGACTCCCCTTCCGGGAGCTGTTTTTT.

The rearrangement uses TRBV11-3 and TRBJ2-3, with D perhaps TRBD2 (6 bases). Germline V gives CDR1 SGHNT, CDR2 YENEEA. V shed 5 bases and J shed 3 bases, with 9 bases lying between them. This CDR3 comprises 13 residues. This CDR3 reads CASSGGLTDTQYF. In DNA, the CDR3 is TGTGCCAGCAGCGGAGGGTTGACAGATACGCAGTATTTT.

The chain links TRBV27 to TRBJ2-7; tentative D call: TRBD2 (5 bases). This CDR3 has 12 amino acids. Trimming removed 5 bases from V and 9 bases from J, with 14 bases in between. Germline V CDR1 and CDR2: MNHEY, SMNVEV (reference sequence). The DNA for the CDR3 is TGTGCCAGCAGTCAAGGAGAAGGGAGGCAGTACTTC. It encodes CASSQGEGRQYF.

The rearrangement uses TRBV12-5 and TRBJ2-1; D might be TRBD1 (6 bases). With 9 bases removed from V and 0 bases from J, the gap between germline ends came to 9 bases. This CDR3 contains 13 residues. The germline V gene has CDR1 LGHNT and CDR2 FRNRAP. The DNA of the CDR3 is TGTGCTAGCGGGACAACCTCCTACAATGAGCAGTTCTTC. Amino acid sequence: CASGTTSYNEQFF.

Here the CDR3 reads CAWSPRTRTYEQYF. DNA of the CDR3: TGTGCCTGGAGCCCTAGGACGCGGACTTACGAGCAGTACTTC. V is TRBV30 and J is TRBJ2-7; weak D call: TRBD2 (5 bases). V was cut by 3 bases and J by 4 bases, with 16 bases left in between. Germline V gives CDR1 GTSNPN, CDR2 SVGIG (reference sequence). The CDR3 runs 14 residues.

The chain has TRBV29-1 and TRBJ2-7; D is possibly TRBD2 (6 bases). The CDR3 loop spans 13 amino acids. The germline gives CDR1 SQVTM, CDR2 ANQGSEA. The V gene lost 7 bases and the J gene lost 4 bases, with 17 bases spanning the gap. The DNA of the CDR3 is TGCAGCGCCGGGACTGACACAATTTACGAGCAGTACTTC. This gives the protein CSAGTDTIYEQYF.

A note on this clone: This sample also contains other DNA sequences that code for the same CDR3. The V call is TRBV5-1, the J call TRBJ2-7; 8 positions match TRBD2. The CDR3 sequence is 15 residues long. Germline V CDR1 and CDR2: SGHRS, YFSETQ. Germline trimming cut 0 bases from V and 0 bases from J; bases unmatched to any gene: 2. The CDR3 DNA reads as TGCGCCAGCAGCTTGGCCGGGACTAGCTCCTACGAGCAGTACTTC. This gives the protein CASSLAGTSSYEQYF.

This clone has only one observation. The J gene is TRBJ2-3, the V gene TRBV30; D is uncertain. Trimming removed 0 bases at V and 2 bases at J, with 6 bases between. Germline loops: CDR1 GTSNPN, CDR2 SVGIG (reference sequence). This CDR3 comprises 13 residues. The CDR3 region is CAWSVLDTDTQYF. CDR3 in DNA: TGTGCCTGGAGTGTACTCGACACAGATACGCAGTATTTT.

The chain is built from TRBV19 and TRBJ1-1, with 7 bases fitting TRBD1. The CDR3 is 19 residues long. Germline-derived CDR1 and CDR2 are LNHDA and SQIVND (reference sequence). V dropped 7 bases and J dropped 4; count of bases not matched to a gene: 24. CDR3 loop: CASTAVRQGKSGSGTEAFF. CDR3 coding DNA: TGTGCCAGTACAGCAGTCCGACAGGGAAAGTCGGGCTCGGGCACTGAAGCTTTCTTT.

The chain carries TRBV7-6 and TRBJ1-3; D is undetermined. Germline V lookup: CDR1 SGHVS, CDR2 FNYEAQ. V shed 1 base and J shed 1 base, with 14 bases lying between them. The CDR3 runs to 17 residues. The CDR3: CASSLVAPEVSGNTIYF. The CDR3 DNA reads as TGTGCCAGCAGCTTAGTTGCACCCGAGGTGTCTGGAAACACCATATATTTT.

This chain links TRBV7-2 with TRBJ1-2; D may be TRBD1 (5 bases). The V end lost 3 bases, the J end lost 8 bases, and 13 bases lay between the germline ends. The CDR3 length is 13 residues. Germline V lookup: CDR1 SGHTA, CDR2 FQGNSA. The CDR3 DNA follows: TGTGCCAGCAGCTTCGCCAGGGTCGAAGGCTACACCTTC. This sequence encodes CASSFARVEGYTF.

The rearrangement links TRBV7-2 to TRBJ2-3; D is perhaps TRBD2 (6 bases). The CDR3 length is 15 residues. Trimming took off 5 bases at V and 1 base at J, with 13 bases between the two ends. Germline V gene lookup returns CDR1 SGHTA and CDR2 FQGNSA. The CDR3 sequence is CASSPAPSGTDTQYF. CDR3 coding DNA: TGTGCCAGCAGCCCCGCCCCTAGCGGCACAGATACGCAGTATTTT.